The T cell receptor beta chain under discussion was sequenced for a study of T cells in Graves' hyperthyroidism and ophthalmopathy. Amplified regions were TCR beta CDR3 sequences from RNA transcripts. Using the HTBI primer set, a first-round RT-PCR was run on the TCR CDR3. TCRdb used MiXCR to reprocess the multiplex PCR reads, holding one entry per CDR3 protein. The sample holds 480,000 or so distinct CDR3 sequences, about 45% seen once. The CDR3 loop spans 12 amino acids. Germline lookup yields CDR1 SGHRS and CDR2 YFSETQ. V was shortened by 3 bases and J by 8 bases, with 8 bases between the two germline ends.

The clonotype comes from an adult woman with Graves' disease, either hyperthyroidism or ophthalmopathy (not recorded which). The source material was peripheral blood or thyroid tissue (not recorded which). The rearrangement links TRBV5-1 to TRBJ1-4, with D possibly TRBD1 on 5 matching bases. CDR3 DNA: TGCGCCAGCAGCTCGGGGCCCGAAAAACTGTTTTTT. This encodes CASSSGPEKLFF.